This TCR beta chain is from a study of cytomegalovirus exposure and HLA in healthy donors. Study-wide results and limits: The later analysis indicated that the majority of CMV-associated TCR beta chains appeared HLA-restricted.

PCR employed 60 Vbeta and 13 Jbeta primers. The method was immunoSEQ multiplex PCR; TCRdb's version includes in-frame clones alone and lacks a portion of them. Of roughly 150,000 clones listed, around 79% are singletons. CDR3 length: 14 residues. From germline, CDR1 is MNHEY and CDR2 SMNVEV (reference sequence). V was pared by 5 bases and J by 2 bases, with 12 bases between. This cohort consisted of healthy bone marrow donors. In regard to this clone: Its antigen is still unknown.

The clonotype comes from a male donor in good health and CMV-seronegative. This chain joins TRBV27 and TRBJ1-2; D ambiguous. The sample consisted of PBMCs. DNA of the CDR3: TGTGCCAGCAGTCCCTTCGCCGGGAACTATGGCTACACCTTC. Translated: CASSPFAGNYGYTF.